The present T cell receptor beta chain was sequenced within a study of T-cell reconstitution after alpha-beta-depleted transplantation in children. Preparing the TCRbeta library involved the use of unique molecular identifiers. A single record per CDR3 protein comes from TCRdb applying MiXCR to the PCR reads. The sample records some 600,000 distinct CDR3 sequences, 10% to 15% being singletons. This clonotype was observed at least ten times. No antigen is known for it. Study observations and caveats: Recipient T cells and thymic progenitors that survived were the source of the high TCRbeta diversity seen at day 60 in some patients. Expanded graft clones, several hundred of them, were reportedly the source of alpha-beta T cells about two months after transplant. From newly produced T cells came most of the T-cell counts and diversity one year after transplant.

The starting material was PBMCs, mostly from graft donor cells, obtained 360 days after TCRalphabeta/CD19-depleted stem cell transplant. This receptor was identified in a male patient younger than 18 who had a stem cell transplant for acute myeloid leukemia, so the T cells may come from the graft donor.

CDR3 sequence reads: CASSFQRGNTGELFF. The CDR3, as DNA: TGCGCCAGCAGCTTCCAGCGGGGGAACACCGGGGAGCTGTTTTTT. The chain joins TRBV5-1 to TRBJ2-2; 7 bases agree with TRBD2. This CDR3 is 15 amino acids long. Per the germline V gene, CDR1 is SGHRS and CDR2 is YFSETQ. V lost 2 bases to trimming and J lost 1 base; unmatched junction nucleotides: 2.